Listed here is a single T cell receptor (beta chain). Its antigen is still unknown. The data are from a study of beta chain features in type 1 diabetes. Study observations and caveats: Overrepresentation of cells with high TCR expression could result from cDNA sequencing.

The study reverse transcribed the entire isolated RNA, so it sequenced expressed TCRB transcripts. Clones were sequenced by immunoSEQ multiplex PCR, and TCRdb holds only the in-frame ones, with some missing. Altogether some 300,000 clones are present, 7.5% to 9.5% being singletons, with the ten largest covering 1%. The CDR3 covers 15 residues. V was pared by 5 bases and J by 9 bases, with 22 bases between. The germline gives CDR1 MNHEY, CDR2 SMNVEV (reference sequence). Purities in excess of 95% were seen in all sorted populations. This sequence was found in a woman between 18 and 29 years old in good health. The sequencing sample was made of central memory CD4+ T cells from blood. The V gene is TRBV27, the J gene TRBJ2-5; D is possibly TRBD1 (6 bases). The CDR3 coding sequence is TGTGCCAGCAGTCCCCAGGACAGCCAGGGTCTGTCCCAGTACTTC. As protein: CASSPQDSQGLSQYF.